This TCR beta chain is from a study of cytomegalovirus exposure and HLA in healthy donors (TCRdb year 2017). Regarding the research as a whole: An earlier analysis of roughly 500 of the donors reported 276 Gb of sequence data and around 110 million unique TCR beta sequences from 150 million to 200 million T cells. An early release that covered approximately 600 HLA-typed donors contained around 330 gigabases of sequencing data and some 87 million unique TCR sequences. Of the 300 to 450 genotyped donors, 75% to 85% were placed in the genetic ancestry cluster associated with self-reported Caucasian donors. The study was designed to test whether signatures of past pathogen exposure could be identified by cataloging public T cell receptors. The study used immunosequencing to profile the T cell repertoires of 670 or so subjects and linked those repertoires to cytomegalovirus serostatus. A separate validation cohort of over 95 different subjects was used in addition to the approximately 700-subject first cohort. The study combined high-throughput TCR immunosequencing, statistical association of individual TCRs with disease status, and machine learning to predict cytomegalovirus infection status. A later analysis re-analyzed previously published TCR beta repertoires from about 600 donors and added high-resolution HLA genotyping to study TCR occurrence patterns. Rather than using new phenotypic data, the later analysis identified candidate immune exposures from TCR beta sequences and from how often those sequences occurred across donors. An earlier analysis of a few hundred of the donors applied high-throughput TCR beta sequencing to assess whether each TCR beta V gene segment acted as functional or pseudogenic. Donor age, sex, ethnicity and CMV serostatus were collected together with the repertoire data. A later genetic analysis used genome-wide SNP genotypes for about 55% of the 666 donors, treating that subset as a discovery cohort. Every discovery cohort repertoire had been produced on one sequencing platform. Both class I and class II loci were covered by HLA typing, at four-digit resolution. Typing coverage varied by locus: about 620-640 donors for A, B, C, DRB1 and DQB1; about 520 for DQA1; around 570 for DPA1; roughly 450 for DPB1. Several DR-DQ haplotypes were treated as single units for association and clustering because of strong linkage in the cohort. Among about 360 genotyped donors of the cohort, an average of roughly 240,000 unique TCR beta nucleotide sequences were sequenced per donor, 15% to 20% of them non-productive.

In total, 500 to 700 healthy bone marrow donors made up the cohort. All cohort members were sampled while nominally healthy, although unrecorded immune exposures were likely present. Of the 670 or so cohort members, roughly 300 had positive CMV serostatus and about 330 had negative CMV serostatus, and CMV serostatus was not recorded for the donor. A peripheral blood sample was collected from each donor, and TCR beta sequencing was performed on peripheral blood mononuclear cells. Genomic DNA was extracted from the blood cell samples with the Qiagen DNeasy Blood Extraction Kit. The investigation overall reported the following: When HLA alleles, especially DR and DQ, strongly co-occurred, attributing TCR associations to individual alleles was difficult. For the cohort, immune exposure information was limited to CMV serostatus. It was suggested by the authors that the approach could potentially be generalized to other disease states and immunological phenotypes. Only TCR beta chains were sequenced in this cohort, and the absence of alpha or paired-chain data limited detectable features. Several of the top co-occurrence clusters appeared to be linked to parvovirus B19, influenza, CMV and Epstein-Barr virus, according to a later analysis. A cluster of highly shared sequence variants was judged likely to be a technical artifact of the sequencing pipeline. At a false discovery rate of 0.05, a later analysis linked about 17,000 TCR beta sequences to specific HLA alleles. Because HLA typing was missing for some donors at each locus, association tests included only the typed subset. A further reported finding was that TCR beta sequences accurately predicted the HLA-A and HLA-B alleles for most subjects in the first cohort. Some IMGT-functional V segments, including TRBV6-2 and TRBV6-3, could not be distinguished by the 87-base-pair reads and were therefore excluded. Roughly uniform sequencing depth across donors was assumed in presence/absence analyses, although this assumption may not hold. An association between a missense DCLRE1C variant and V-gene and J-gene trimming of TCR beta chains was found in a later genetic analysis and replicated in an independent cohort. A few of the identified cytomegalovirus-associated TCR beta chains were confirmed in vitro to be specific for cytomegalovirus antigens. A later analysis found that most CMV-associated TCR beta chains appeared HLA-restricted, with HLA associations seemingly driven largely by CMV exposure. According to a later analysis, TCR association rates differed among HLA loci, with DRB1 alleles showing the most associated TCRs and HLA-C alleles showing the fewest. Correlated functional status among segregating V segments might reflect linkage disequilibrium, but an unknown experimental factor could not be ruled out. According to a later genetic analysis, donors in an Asian-associated ancestry cluster had fewer N-insertions in productive TCRs than the roughly 670-donor mean. The study listed 150 to 200 TCR beta chains as associated with cytomegalovirus. In a later analysis, HLA-associated TCR beta chains showed more clonal expansion and lower generation probabilities than non-associated chains that were equally common. Because counts were too low, about 15 rarely observed V segments, including chromosome 9 orphons, were left out of the earlier analysis of 500 to 650 of the donors. Most TCR sequences were observed very rarely across donors, whereas some public TCRs were present in many individuals. In both the original and validation cohorts, the classifier was reported to diagnose cytomegalovirus status with high specificity and sensitivity. Broadly in line with IMGT annotations, most TCR beta V segments showed up in productive rearrangements about 90% or about 30% of the time in an earlier analysis of approximately 600 of the donors.

Receptor libraries were prepared by the immunoSEQ multiplex PCR assay. For the multiplex PCR, a mixture combining 60 forward primers for TCR Vbeta segments and 13 reverse primers for TCR Jbeta segments was used. The CDR3 region of rearranged TCR beta genes was amplified from genomic DNA with a multiplex PCR assay. On the Illumina HiSeq System, the amplified TCR beta libraries were sequenced as 87-base-pair reads. Under the source paper's analysis protocol: A later analysis tallied about 77 million unique TCR beta chains across the 600 to 700 repertoires, and around 10 million of those chains were shared by two or more donors. Raw reads were error-corrected and collapsed into unique sequences with a nearest-neighbor algorithm that merged closely related sequences to remove PCR and sequencing errors. To assign V, D and J gene segments, CDR3 sequences were aligned to IMGT reference sequences. Each retained sequence needed at least a six-nucleotide match to both a V gene segment and a J gene segment. Rearrangements were called productive when the CDR3 lacked stop codons and stayed in frame with V and J; all others were non-productive. Following IMGT convention, CDR3 was defined as the stretch from the second conserved V-encoded cysteine up to the conserved J-encoded phenylalanine. The earlier analysis of approximately 590 of the donors excluded any sequence lacking an unambiguous match to a single V gene segment. In an earlier analysis of approximately 610 of the donors, V segments were called functional above 56.7% productive rearrangements and were called segregating when the between-donor standard deviation exceeded 5%. To diagnose cytomegalovirus status from the catalog of TCR beta chain sequences, a statistical classification framework was built. In a later analysis, TCR nucleotide sequences were compared against IMGT/GENE-DB human TR gene sequences so that V and J genes could be assigned. A later analysis assigned CDR3 sequences and most-parsimonious VDJ recombination scenarios with the TCRdist pipeline. A later analysis defined each TCR beta chain by its CDR3 amino acid sequence plus V-gene family, and excluded reads lacking a unique V-gene family. As a way to deal with suspected cross-contamination and a sequencing artifact, a later analysis dropped 640 or so nucleotide sequences that were highly shared and had low generation probability. In a later analysis, a clonal expansion index was calculated for each public chain from normalized within-repertoire ranks of inferred template counts. In a later analysis, generation probabilities were computed using a VDJ recombination model fitted to out-of-frame rearrangements, and the results were checked against IGoR. Hypergeometric tests were used in a later analysis to score TCR-TCR, TCR-HLA and TCR-CMV co-occurrence, with a repertoire-size bias correction applied to the TCR pairs. False discovery rates were estimated in a later analysis by permuting HLA or CMV assignments 20 times. In a later analysis, co-occurring TCRs were grouped using DBSCAN, with TCRdist sequence similarity added in when clustering inside HLA-allele-positive subsets. Repertoires with fewer than 30,000 or more than 120,000 public chains, plus five repertoires with anomalous nucleotide sharing, were excluded from co-occurrence clustering. Drawn from immuneACCESS, this table holds only the in-frame rearrangements with V and J called that TCRdb kept. Clones are partly lost; checked studies trace under half to an unresolved V gene and leave the rest unexplained. V, J and clone size reflect that table, while D and trimming were determined from the DNA. Across this sample there are fewer than 150,000 clones, with roughly 76% seen only once. The top ten clonotypes cover around an eighth of the sample.

Note on this clone: No antigen is known for it. Per-base quality was not reported, and no clone a single base away is much larger than it.

Including the terminal cysteine and phenylalanine, the CDR3 comprises 12 residues. CDR3 DNA is the only sequence kept; it has 36 bases, read in frame from the first base. The germline V gene provides CDR1 SQVTM and CDR2 ANQGSEA. At the junction V is shortened by 4 bases and J by 4 bases, with 10 bases in between. This sequence originates from a human donor in good health. The V and J genes are TRBV29-1 and TRBJ2-5, with no reliable assignment of the D segment. The sample was PBMCs. The bases are TGCAGCGTTGGCGTCTCGGGAGAGACCCAGTACTTC. Its protein is CSVGVSGETQYF.